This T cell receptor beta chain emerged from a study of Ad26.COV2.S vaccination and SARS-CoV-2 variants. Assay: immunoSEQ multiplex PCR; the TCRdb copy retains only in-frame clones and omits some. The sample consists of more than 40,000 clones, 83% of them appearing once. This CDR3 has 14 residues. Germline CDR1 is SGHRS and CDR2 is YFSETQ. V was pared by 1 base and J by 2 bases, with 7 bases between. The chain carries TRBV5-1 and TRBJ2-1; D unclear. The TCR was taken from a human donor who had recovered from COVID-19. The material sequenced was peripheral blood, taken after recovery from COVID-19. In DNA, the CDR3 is TGCGCCAGCAGCTTGACGTCCGCCTACAATGAGCAGTTCTTC. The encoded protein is CASSLTSAYNEQFF.